What follows is one TCR beta chain and its context. The data were taken from a study of OX40 agonist ivuxolimab in advanced cancers. The V and J ends lost 5 bases and 2 bases, in that order; junction bases with no gene match: 3. The germline CDR1 and CDR2 sequences are MNHNS and SASEGT. The CDR3 spans 15 residues. Data came from immunoSEQ multiplex PCR; TCRdb stores just in-frame clones and leaves some out. The sample contains about 100,000 clones, 90% to 97% of which appear only once. The sequence derives from an adult with an advanced solid tumor such as melanoma, head and neck, liver or kidney cancer. The chain couples TRBV6-1 to TRBJ2-5, with 12 bases identical to TRBD2. The source was CD4+ or CD8+ T cells sorted from blood, collected in a trial of the OX40 agonist ivuxolimab. DNA for the CDR3: TGTGCCAGCAGTCGGACTAGCGGGGAACAAGAGACCCAGTACTTC. Amino acids: CASSRTSGEQETQYF.